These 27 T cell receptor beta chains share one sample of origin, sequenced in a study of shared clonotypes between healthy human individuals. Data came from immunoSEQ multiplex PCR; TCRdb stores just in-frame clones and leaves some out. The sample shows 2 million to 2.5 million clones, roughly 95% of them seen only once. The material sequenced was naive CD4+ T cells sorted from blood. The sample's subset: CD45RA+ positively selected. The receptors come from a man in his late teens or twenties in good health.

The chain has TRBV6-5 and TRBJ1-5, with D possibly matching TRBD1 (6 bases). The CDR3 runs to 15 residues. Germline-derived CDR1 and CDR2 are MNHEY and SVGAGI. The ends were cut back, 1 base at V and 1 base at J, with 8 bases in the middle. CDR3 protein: CASSYYQGSNQPQHF. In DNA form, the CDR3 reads TGTGCCAGCAGTTACTACCAGGGGAGCAATCAGCCCCAGCATTTT.

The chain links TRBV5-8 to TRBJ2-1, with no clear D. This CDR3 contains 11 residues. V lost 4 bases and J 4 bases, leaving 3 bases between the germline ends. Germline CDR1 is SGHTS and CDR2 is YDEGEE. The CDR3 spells CASSEYNEQFF. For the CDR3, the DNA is TGTGCCAGCAGCGAATACAATGAGCAGTTCTTC.

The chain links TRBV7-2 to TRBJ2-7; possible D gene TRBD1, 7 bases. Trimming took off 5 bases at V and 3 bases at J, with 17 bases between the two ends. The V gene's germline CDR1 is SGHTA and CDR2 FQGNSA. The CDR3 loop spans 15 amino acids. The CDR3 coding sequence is TGTGCCAGCAGCCCAGGGGGGCGATCCTTCTACGAGCAGTACTTC. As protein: CASSPGGRSFYEQYF.

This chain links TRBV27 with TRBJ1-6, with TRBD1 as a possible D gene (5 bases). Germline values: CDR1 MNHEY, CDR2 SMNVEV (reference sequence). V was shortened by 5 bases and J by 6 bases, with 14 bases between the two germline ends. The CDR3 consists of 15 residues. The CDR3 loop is CASSLLGTGNSPLHF. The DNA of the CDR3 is TGTGCCAGCAGTCTTCTTGGCACAGGTAATTCACCCCTCCACTTT.

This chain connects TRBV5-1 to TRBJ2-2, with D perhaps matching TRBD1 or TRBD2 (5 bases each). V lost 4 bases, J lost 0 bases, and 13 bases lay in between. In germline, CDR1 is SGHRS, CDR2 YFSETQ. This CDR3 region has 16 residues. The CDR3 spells CASSTRGGTNTGELFF. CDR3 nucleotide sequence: TGCGCCAGCAGCACCCGTGGGGGAACGAACACCGGGGAGCTGTTTTTT.

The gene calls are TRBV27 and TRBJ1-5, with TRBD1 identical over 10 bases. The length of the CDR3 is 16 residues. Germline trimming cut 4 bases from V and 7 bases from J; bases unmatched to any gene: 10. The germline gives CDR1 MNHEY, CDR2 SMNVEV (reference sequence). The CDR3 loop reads CASSSYGQGVRQPQHF. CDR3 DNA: TGTGCCAGCAGTTCCTATGGACAGGGGGTAAGACAGCCCCAGCATTTT.

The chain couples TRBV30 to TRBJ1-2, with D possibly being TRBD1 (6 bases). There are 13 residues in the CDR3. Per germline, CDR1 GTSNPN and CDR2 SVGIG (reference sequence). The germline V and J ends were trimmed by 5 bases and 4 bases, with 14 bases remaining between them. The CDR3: CAWAGVGPYGYTF. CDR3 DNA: TGTGCCTGGGCAGGGGTTGGGCCCTATGGCTACACCTTC.

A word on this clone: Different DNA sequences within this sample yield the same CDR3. CDR3 nucleotides: TGTGCCAGCAGCTTATATGGGACAGGGTACTACGAGCAGTACTTC. Translating gives CASSLYGTGYYEQYF. J is TRBJ2-7 and V is TRBV7-2; 9 bases line up with TRBD1. V was clipped by 2 bases and J by 3 bases; unmatched bases: 5. Germline values: CDR1 SGHTA, CDR2 FQGNSA. The CDR3 runs to 15 residues. Full variable domain (missing parts from reference TRBV7-2 and TRBJ2-7): GAGVSQSPSNKVTEKGKDVELRCDPISGHTALYWYRQSLGQGLEFLIYFQGNSAPDKSGLPSDRFSAERTGGSVSTLTIQRTQQEDSAVYLCASSLYGTGYYEQYFGPGTRLTVT.

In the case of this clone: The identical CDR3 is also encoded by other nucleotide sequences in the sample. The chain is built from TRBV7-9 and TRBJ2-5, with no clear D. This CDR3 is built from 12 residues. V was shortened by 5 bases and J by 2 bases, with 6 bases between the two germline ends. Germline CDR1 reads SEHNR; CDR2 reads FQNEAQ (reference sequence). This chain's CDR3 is CASSLRQETQYF. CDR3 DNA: TGTGCCAGCAGCCTCCGACAAGAGACCCAGTACTTC.

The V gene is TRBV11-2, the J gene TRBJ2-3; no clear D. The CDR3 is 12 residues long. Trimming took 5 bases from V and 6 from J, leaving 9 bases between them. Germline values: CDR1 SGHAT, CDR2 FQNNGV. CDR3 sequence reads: CASSPRADTQYF. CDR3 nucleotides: TGTGCCAGCAGCCCCCGCGCCGATACGCAGTATTTT.

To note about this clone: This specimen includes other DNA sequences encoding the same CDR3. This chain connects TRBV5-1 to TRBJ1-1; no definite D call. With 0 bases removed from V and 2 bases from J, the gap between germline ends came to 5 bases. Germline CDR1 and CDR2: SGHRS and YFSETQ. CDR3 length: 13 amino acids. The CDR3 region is CASSLAANTEAFF. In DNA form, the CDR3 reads TGCGCCAGCAGCTTGGCTGCTAACACTGAAGCTTTCTTT.

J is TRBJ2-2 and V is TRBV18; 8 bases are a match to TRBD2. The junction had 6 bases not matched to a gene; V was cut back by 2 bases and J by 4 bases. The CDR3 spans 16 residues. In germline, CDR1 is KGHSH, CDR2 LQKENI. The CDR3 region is CASSPAQAGVTGELFF. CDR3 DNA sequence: TGTGCCAGCTCACCAGCCCAAGCGGGAGTCACCGGGGAGCTGTTTTTT.

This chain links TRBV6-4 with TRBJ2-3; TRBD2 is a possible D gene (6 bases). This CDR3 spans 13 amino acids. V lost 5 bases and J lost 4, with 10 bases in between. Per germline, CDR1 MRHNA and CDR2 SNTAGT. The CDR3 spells CASSMEGADTQYF. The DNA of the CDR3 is TGTGCCAGCAGTATGGAGGGCGCAGATACGCAGTATTTT.

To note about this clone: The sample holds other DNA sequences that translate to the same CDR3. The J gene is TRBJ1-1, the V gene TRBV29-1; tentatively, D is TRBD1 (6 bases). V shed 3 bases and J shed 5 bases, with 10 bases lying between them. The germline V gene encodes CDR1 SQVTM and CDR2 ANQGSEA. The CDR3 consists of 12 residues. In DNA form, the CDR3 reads TGCAGCGTTGACAGGGGTAGGACTGAAGCTTTCTTT. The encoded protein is CSVDRGRTEAFF.

The CDR3 DNA is TGTGCCAGCAGCGCGACAGGGGGCGCGCACACTGAAGCTTTCTTT. Translated: CASSATGGAHTEAFF. The chain is built from TRBV9 and TRBJ1-1; TRBD1 matches at 10 bases. The CDR3 has 15 residues. CDR1 and CDR2 from the germline V gene are SGDLS and YYNGEE. The junction had 5 bases not matched to a gene; V was cut back by 3 bases and J by 3 bases.

CDR3 nucleotide sequence: TGCGCCAGCAGCCGGGAGGTAGCGGGGGAAGGCGAGCAGTTCTTC. Its protein is CASSREVAGEGEQFF. The chain recombines TRBV5-1 with TRBJ2-1, with 9 positions matching TRBD2. Germline assignment: CDR1 SGHRS and CDR2 YFSETQ. The CDR3 length is 15 residues. The J segment lost 10 bases and the V segment lost 4 bases, leaving 12 bases of the junction unmatched.

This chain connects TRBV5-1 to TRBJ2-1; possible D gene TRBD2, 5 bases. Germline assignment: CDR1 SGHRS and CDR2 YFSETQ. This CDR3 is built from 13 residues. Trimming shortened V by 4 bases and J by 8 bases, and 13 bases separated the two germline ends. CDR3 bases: TGCGCCAGCAGCCCTGGGAGTGGCGATGAGCAGTTCTTC. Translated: CASSPGSGDEQFF.

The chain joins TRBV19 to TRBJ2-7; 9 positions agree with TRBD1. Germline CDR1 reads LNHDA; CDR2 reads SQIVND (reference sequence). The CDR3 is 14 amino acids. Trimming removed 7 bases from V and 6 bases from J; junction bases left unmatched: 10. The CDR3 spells CASTSQGTGTEQYF. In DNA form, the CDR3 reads TGTGCCAGTACTAGTCAGGGGACAGGGACCGAGCAGTACTTC.

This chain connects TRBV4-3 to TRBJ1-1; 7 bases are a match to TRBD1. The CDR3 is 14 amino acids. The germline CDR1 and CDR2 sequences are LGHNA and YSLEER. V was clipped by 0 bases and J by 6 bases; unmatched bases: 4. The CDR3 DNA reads TGCGCCAGCAGCCAAGATCATGGACAGGCTGAAGCTTTCTTT. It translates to CASSQDHGQAEAFF.

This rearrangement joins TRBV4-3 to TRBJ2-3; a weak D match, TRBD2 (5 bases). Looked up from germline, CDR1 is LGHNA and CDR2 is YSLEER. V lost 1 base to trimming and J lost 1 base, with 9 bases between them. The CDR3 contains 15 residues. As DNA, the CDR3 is TGCGCCAGCAGCCAAGGCTCCGGGGGCACAGATACGCAGTATTTT. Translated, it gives CASSQGSGGTDTQYF.

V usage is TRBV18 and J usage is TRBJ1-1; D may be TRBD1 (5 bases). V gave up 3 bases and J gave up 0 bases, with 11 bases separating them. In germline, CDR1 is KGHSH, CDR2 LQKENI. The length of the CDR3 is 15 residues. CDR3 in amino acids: CASSPRGELNTEAFF. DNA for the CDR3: TGTGCCAGCTCACCCCGGGGGGAGTTGAACACTGAAGCTTTCTTT.

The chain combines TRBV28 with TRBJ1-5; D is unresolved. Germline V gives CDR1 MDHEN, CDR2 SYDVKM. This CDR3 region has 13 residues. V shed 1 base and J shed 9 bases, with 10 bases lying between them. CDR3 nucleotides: TGTGCCAGCAGTTTATCTGACATTCTGCCCCAGCATTTT. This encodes CASSLSDILPQHF.

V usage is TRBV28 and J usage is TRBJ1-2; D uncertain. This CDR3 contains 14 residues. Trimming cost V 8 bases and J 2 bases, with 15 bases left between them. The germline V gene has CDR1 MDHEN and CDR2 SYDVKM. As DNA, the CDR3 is TGTGCCAGCGCCCCTGAGGGTCGAAACTATGGCTACACCTTC. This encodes CASAPEGRNYGYTF.

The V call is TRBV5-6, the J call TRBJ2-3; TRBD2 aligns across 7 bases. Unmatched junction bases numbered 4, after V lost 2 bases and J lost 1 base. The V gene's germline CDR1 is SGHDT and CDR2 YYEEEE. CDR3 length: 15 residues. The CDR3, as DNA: TGTGCCAGCAGCTTACGGAGCGGGGGCACAGATACGCAGTATTTT. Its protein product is CASSLRSGGTDTQYF.

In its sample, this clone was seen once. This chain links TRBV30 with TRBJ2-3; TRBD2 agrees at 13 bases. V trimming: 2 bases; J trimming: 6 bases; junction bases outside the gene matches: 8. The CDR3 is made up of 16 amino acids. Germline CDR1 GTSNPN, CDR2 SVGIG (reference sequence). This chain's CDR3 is CAWSPKGLAGVDTQYF. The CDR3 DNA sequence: TGTGCCTGGAGTCCCAAAGGACTAGCGGGAGTTGATACGCAGTATTTT.

CDR3 nucleotide sequence: TGCGCCAGCAGCCAAGGGCTAGCGGGGGGGAGCACAGATACGCAGTATTTT. It specifies CASSQGLAGGSTDTQYF. V gene TRBV4-1 combines with J gene TRBJ2-3, with 12 positions matching TRBD2. The CDR3 loop spans 17 amino acids. Trimming took 1 base from V and 0 from J; bases not matched to a gene: 2. CDR1 and CDR2 (germline): MGHRA, YSYEKL.

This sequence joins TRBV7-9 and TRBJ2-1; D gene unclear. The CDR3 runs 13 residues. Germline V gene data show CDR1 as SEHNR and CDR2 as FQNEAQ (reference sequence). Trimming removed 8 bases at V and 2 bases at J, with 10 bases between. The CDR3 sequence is CASERDPYNEQFF. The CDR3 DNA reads TGTGCCAGCGAAAGGGATCCCTACAATGAGCAGTTCTTC.